Reported below is one T cell receptor beta chain. The data derive from a study of CD8 T cells in Susac syndrome. The authors reverse transcribed roughly 0.5 to 1 ug RNA with random hexamers. Via MiXCR, TCRdb re-called the immunoSEQ multiplex PCR reads, giving one row per CDR3 protein. Of roughly 150,000 distinct CDR3 sequences listed, about 94% are singletons. The CDR3 contains 14 residues. Per the germline V gene, CDR1 is SQVTM and CDR2 is ANQGSEA. Trimming removed 0 bases at V and 0 bases at J, with 9 bases between. The receptor was derived from a human donor with multiple sclerosis. Sequencing input: CD8+ T cells from PBMCs. This chain connects TRBV29-1 to TRBJ2-7; weak D call: TRBD1 (6 bases). CDR3 DNA: TGCAGCGTTGAAGATGTCAGGGGCTCCTACGAGCAGTACTTC. Translated: CSVEDVRGSYEQYF.